The next 5 T cell receptor beta chains were all read from a single sample in a study of blood T cells in healthy people across ages. For the second PCR, which ran for roughly 6 to 12 cycles, a sample-barcoded 5' primer and a J-beta primer mix were used. TCRdb re-called the 5' RACE reads through MiXCR, storing one row per CDR3 protein. The sample lists 600,000 to 800,000 distinct CDR3 sequences; about 51% were seen once. Source material: blood. The receptors shown here come from an elderly woman in good health.

This clonotype was seen a few times. The rearrangement joins TRBV28 to TRBJ2-3; D may match TRBD1 or TRBD2 (5 bases each). Germline V CDR1 and CDR2: MDHEN, SYDVKM. The length of the CDR3 is 13 residues. V lost 3 bases and J 8 bases, leaving 12 bases between the germline ends. CDR3 nucleotide sequence: TGTGCCAGCAGTTTGACGGGTGGGGGTACGCAGTATTTT. Translating gives CASSLTGGGTQYF.

This clonotype came up many times. This sequence joins TRBV7-2 and TRBJ2-1, with D possibly TRBD2 on 5 matching bases. CDR1 and CDR2 (germline): SGHTA, FQGNSA. The CDR3 consists of 13 residues. Trimming shortened V by 5 bases and J by 7 bases, and 12 bases separated the two germline ends. Written as DNA, the CDR3 is TGTGCCAGCAGCCCCCGCCGAGGGAATGAGCAGTTCTTC. It yields the protein CASSPRRGNEQFF. The variable domain in full, completed from reference TRBV7-2 and TRBJ2-1, reads GAGVSQSPSNKVTEKGKDVELRCDPISGHTALYWYRQSLGQGLEFLIYFQGNSAPDKSGLPSDRFSAERTGGSVSTLTIQRTQQEDSAVYLCASSPRRGNEQFFGPGTRLTVL.

In the case of this clonotype: A read error may produce the germline difference seen at one junction end. The V and J genes are TRBV5-1 and TRBJ1-5; D might be TRBD1 (6 bases). Germline CDR1 and CDR2: SGHRS and YFSETQ. This CDR3 comprises 14 residues. DNA of the CDR3: TGCGCCAACAGCTTCGACCAGGGGAGTCAGCCCCAGCATTTT. This codes for CANSFDQGSQPQHF.

This clonotype was recorded a few times. The chain is built from TRBV28 and TRBJ2-1; D remains unclear. This CDR3 region has 13 residues. Germline-derived CDR1 and CDR2 are MDHEN and SYDVKM. V lost 4 bases and J lost 15, with 19 bases in between. The chain's CDR3 is CASSWVMRHGVFF. Here the CDR3 DNA reads TGTGCCAGCAGTTGGGTCATGCGACATGGGGTGTTCTTC. The entire variable domain, with the rest obtained from reference TRBV28 and TRBJ2-1, is as follows: DVKVTQSSRYLVKRTGEKVFLECVQDMDHENMFWYRQDPGLGLRLIYFSYDVKMKEKGDIPEGYSVSREKKERFSLILESASTNQTSMYLCASSWVMRHGVFFGPGTRLTVL.

The rearrangement joins TRBV11-2 to TRBJ2-3, with D possibly matching TRBD1 (7 bases). Germline V lookup: CDR1 SGHAT, CDR2 FQNNGV. The V end lost 5 bases, the J end lost 8 bases, and 26 bases lay between the germline ends. The CDR3 sequence is 17 residues long. CDR3 residues: CASSPGSRDRVQTTQYF. CDR3 DNA: TGTGCCAGCAGCCCCGGGTCGCGGGACAGAGTACAGACTACGCAGTATTTT.